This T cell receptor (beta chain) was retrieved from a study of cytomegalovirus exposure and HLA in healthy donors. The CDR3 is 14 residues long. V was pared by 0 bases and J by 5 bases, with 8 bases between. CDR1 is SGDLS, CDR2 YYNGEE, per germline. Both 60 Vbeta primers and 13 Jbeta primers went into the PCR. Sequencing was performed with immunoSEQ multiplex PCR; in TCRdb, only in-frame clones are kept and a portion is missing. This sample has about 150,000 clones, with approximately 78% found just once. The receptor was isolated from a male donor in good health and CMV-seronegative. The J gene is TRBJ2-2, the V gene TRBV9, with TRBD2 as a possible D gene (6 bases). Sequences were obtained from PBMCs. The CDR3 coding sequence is TGTGCCAGCAGCGTAGGCGGGGCTACCGGGGAGCTGTTTTTT. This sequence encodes CASSVGGATGELFF.